This TCR beta chain is drawn from a study of cytomegalovirus exposure and HLA in healthy donors. CDR1 is LNHDA, CDR2 SQIVND, per germline (reference sequence). J was trimmed by 7 bases and V by 5 bases; bases with no gene match: 10. The CDR3 spans 15 residues. A multiplex PCR was run with 60 Vbeta primers and 13 Jbeta primers. Sequencing used immunoSEQ multiplex PCR; TCRdb keeps in-frame clones, though not all of them. The sample contains 110,000 or so clones, approximately 69% of which appear only once. In this sample, this clone turned up once. This sequence was found in a middle-aged woman in good health and CMV-seropositive. The sequenced material came from PBMCs. The chain links TRBV19 to TRBJ1-4, with 7 bases aligning to TRBD1. The CDR3 loop is CASSPERGHSEKLFF. The CDR3 coding sequence is TGTGCCAGTAGTCCCGAAAGGGGGCACAGTGAAAAACTGTTTTTT.